These 8 T cell receptor beta chains were all obtained from the same sample, sequenced in a study of CD8 T cells in Susac syndrome. Random hexamers were used to reverse transcribe an amount of about 0.45 to 1 ug RNA. TCRdb redid the calling of the immunoSEQ multiplex PCR reads with MiXCR, one entry per CDR3 protein. This table holds approximately 26,000 distinct CDR3 sequences, less than 95% found once. Sequencing was performed on CD8+ T cells from PBMCs. Receptors originate from a human donor in good health.

The J gene is TRBJ2-7, the V gene TRBV13; 7 bases align to TRBD1. The CDR3 is 16 amino acids. V was clipped by 1 base and J by 1 base; unmatched bases: 7. CDR1 PRHDT and CDR2 FYEKMQ come from the germline V gene (reference sequence). The chain's CDR3 is CASSLASDRTSYEQYF. DNA for the CDR3: TGTGCCAGCAGCTTAGCGTCGGACAGGACTTCCTACGAGCAGTACTTC.

The chain employs TRBV2 and TRBJ2-1; 11 bases align to TRBD2. The CDR3 covers 17 residues. The germline CDR1 and CDR2 sequences are SNHLY and FYNNEI. The ends lost 4 bases at V and 3 bases at J; junction bases unmatched: 8. The DNA for the CDR3 is TGTGCCAGCAGTGCACTAGCGGGGGTCAATTTCTACAATGAGCAGTTCTTC. It is translated as CASSALAGVNFYNEQFF.

The chain has TRBV3-1 and TRBJ2-7; 13 bases map to TRBD2. The CDR3 extends over 16 amino acids. Germline assignment: CDR1 LGHDT and CDR2 YNNKEL (reference sequence). The V and J ends lost 4 bases and 6 bases, in that order; junction bases with no gene match: 9. This CDR3 is CASSPGLAGASTEQYF. The DNA of the CDR3 is TGTGCCAGCAGCCCTGGACTAGCGGGGGCCTCTACCGAGCAGTACTTC.

This chain connects TRBV12-3 or TRBV12-4 to TRBJ2-2; the D gene is possibly TRBD1 (5 bases). There are 12 residues in the CDR3. With 4 bases removed from V and 8 bases from J, the gap between germline ends came to 8 bases. DNA for the CDR3: TGTGCCAGCAGTTCCTCAGGGGGGGAGCTGTTTTTT. Translation gives CASSSSGGELFF.

The genes are TRBV6-5 and TRBJ1-4; D gene ambiguous. Germline CDR1 and CDR2: MNHEY and SVGAGI. There are 15 residues in the CDR3. Trimming took off 7 bases at V and 4 bases at J, with 16 bases between the two ends. CDR3 in DNA: TGTGCCAGCACTCCCTTCTCTGGGAGTAATGAAAAACTGTTTTTT. Protein product: CASTPFSGSNEKLFF.

This chain uses TRBV6-2 or TRBV6-3 with TRBJ1-2; D not resolved. The CDR3 length is 14 residues. V was pared by 3 bases and J by 4 bases, with 12 bases between. The germline V gene encodes CDR1 MNHEY and CDR2 SVGEGT. CDR3 loop: CASSYITPFYGYTF. DNA of the CDR3: TGTGCCAGCAGTTATATAACACCGTTCTATGGCTACACCTTC.

The chain recombines TRBV4-3 with TRBJ2-5, with 9 bases that match TRBD1. From germline, CDR1 is LGHNA and CDR2 YSLEER. V dropped 0 bases and J dropped 2; count of bases not matched to a gene: 4. CDR3 length: 16 amino acids. CDR3 region: CASSQDLGQGQETQYF. CDR3 sequence (DNA): TGCGCCAGCAGCCAAGATCTGGGACAGGGTCAAGAGACCCAGTACTTC.

The V call is TRBV20-1, the J call TRBJ1-1, with a possible D match to TRBD1 (5 bases). V was shortened by 6 bases and J by 7 bases, with 18 bases between the two germline ends. CDR1 is DFQATT and CDR2 is SNEGSKA in the germline V gene (reference sequence). The CDR3 sequence is 13 residues long. CDR3 residues: CSAIGAERVEAFF. The DNA of the CDR3 is TGCAGTGCCATCGGGGCAGAAAGGGTTGAAGCTTTCTTT.